The next 4 T cell receptor beta chains were all read from a single sample in a study of blood T cell repertoires in COVID-19. Generated by immunoSEQ multiplex PCR, the TCRdb table keeps only in-frame clones and is missing some. This sample has 90,000 to 140,000 clones, with 65% to 90% found just once. What was sequenced was peripheral blood. The receptors here all came from a man between 50 and 59 years old with acute or convalescent COVID-19.

The chain carries TRBV7-2 and TRBJ2-7, with TRBD2 identical over 10 bases. Per germline, CDR1 SGHTA and CDR2 FQGNSA. The CDR3 consists of 15 residues. With V trimmed by 6 bases and J by 6 bases, 11 bases remained unmatched. CDR3 sequence reads: CASSSTSGLFREQYF. The CDR3 region has the DNA TGTGCCAGCAGTTCGACTAGCGGGTTGTTTCGCGAGCAGTACTTC.

The rearrangement uses TRBV2 and TRBJ1-3; 9 bases align to TRBD1. Germline values: CDR1 SNHLY, CDR2 FYNNEI. J lost 4 bases, V lost 2 bases, and 15 bases had no gene match. This CDR3 is built from 19 residues. CDR3 nucleotides: TGTGCCAGCAGTGAAAGACAGGGGGAAGTTGTCGTGAGCGGAAACACCATATATTTT. This gives the protein CASSERQGEVVVSGNTIYF. The variable domain in full, with the rest retrieved from reference TRBV2 and TRBJ1-3, is EPEVTQTPSHQVTQMGQEVILRCVPISNHLYFYWYRQILGQKVEFLVSFYNNEISEKSEIFDDQFSVERPDGSNFTLKIRSTKLEDSAMYFCASSERQGEVVVSGNTIYFGEGSWLTVV.

The V gene is TRBV4-2, the J gene TRBJ2-1; D is perhaps TRBD1 (5 bases). The CDR3 length is 16 residues. The germline V gene has CDR1 LGHNA and CDR2 YNFKEQ. Trimming left V 0 bases short and J 4 bases short, with 13 bases between. This CDR3 is CASSQDLIRGYNEQFF. The CDR3, as DNA: TGTGCCAGCAGCCAAGATTTAATTAGGGGTTACAATGAGCAGTTCTTC.

This clone was detected a few times. The chain employs TRBV19 and TRBJ2-2; 9 bases are shared with TRBD2. This CDR3 has 21 residues. The germline V gene has CDR1 LNHDA and CDR2 SQIVND (reference sequence). Trimming removed 6 bases from V and 4 bases from J; junction bases left unmatched: 24. The CDR3 loop reads CASSTLRGPAGGGGPTGELFF. The CDR3 DNA sequence: TGTGCCAGTAGCACCCTTCGGGGCCCGGCAGGCGGGGGGGGCCCCACCGGGGAGCTGTTTTTT.